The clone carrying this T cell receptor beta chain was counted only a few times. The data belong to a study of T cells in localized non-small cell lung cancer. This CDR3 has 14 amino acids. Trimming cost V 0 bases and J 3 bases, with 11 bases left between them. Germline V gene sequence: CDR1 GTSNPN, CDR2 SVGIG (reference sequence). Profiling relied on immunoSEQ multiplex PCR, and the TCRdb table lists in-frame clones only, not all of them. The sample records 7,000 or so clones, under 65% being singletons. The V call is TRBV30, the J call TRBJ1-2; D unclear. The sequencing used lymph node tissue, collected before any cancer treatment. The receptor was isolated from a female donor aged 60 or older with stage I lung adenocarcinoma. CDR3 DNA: TGTGCCTGGAGTGTGGGGAGGCTCCACTATGGCTACACCTTC. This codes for CAWSVGRLHYGYTF.